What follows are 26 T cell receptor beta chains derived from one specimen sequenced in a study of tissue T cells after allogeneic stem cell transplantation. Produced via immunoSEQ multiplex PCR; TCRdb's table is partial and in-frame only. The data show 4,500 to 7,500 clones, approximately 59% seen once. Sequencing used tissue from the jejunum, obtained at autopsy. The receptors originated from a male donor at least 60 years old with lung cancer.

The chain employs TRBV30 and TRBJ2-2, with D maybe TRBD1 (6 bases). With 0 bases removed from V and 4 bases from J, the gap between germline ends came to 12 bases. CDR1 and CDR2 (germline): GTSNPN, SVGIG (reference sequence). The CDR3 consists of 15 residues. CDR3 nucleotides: TGTGCCTGGAGTGTAGGACAGCTGGGCACCGGGGAGCTGTTTTTT. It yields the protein CAWSVGQLGTGELFF.

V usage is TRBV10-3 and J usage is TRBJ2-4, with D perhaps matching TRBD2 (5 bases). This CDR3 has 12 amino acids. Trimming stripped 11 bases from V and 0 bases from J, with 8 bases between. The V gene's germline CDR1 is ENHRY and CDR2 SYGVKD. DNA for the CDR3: TGTGCCGCAGGACTAGCCAAAAACATTCAGTACTTC. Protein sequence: CAAGLAKNIQYF.

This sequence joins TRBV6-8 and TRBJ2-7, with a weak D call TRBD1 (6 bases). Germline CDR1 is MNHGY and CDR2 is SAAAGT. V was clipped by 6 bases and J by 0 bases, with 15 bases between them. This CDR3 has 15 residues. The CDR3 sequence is CASSSRTDSSYEQYF. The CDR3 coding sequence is TGTGCCAGCAGCTCAAGAACGGACAGCTCCTACGAGCAGTACTTC.

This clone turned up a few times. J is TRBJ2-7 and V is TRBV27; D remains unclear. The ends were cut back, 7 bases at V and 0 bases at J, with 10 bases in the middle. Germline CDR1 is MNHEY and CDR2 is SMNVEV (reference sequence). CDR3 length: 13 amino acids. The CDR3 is CASTPRSSYEQYF. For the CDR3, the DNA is TGTGCCAGCACTCCCCGGAGCTCCTACGAGCAGTACTTC.

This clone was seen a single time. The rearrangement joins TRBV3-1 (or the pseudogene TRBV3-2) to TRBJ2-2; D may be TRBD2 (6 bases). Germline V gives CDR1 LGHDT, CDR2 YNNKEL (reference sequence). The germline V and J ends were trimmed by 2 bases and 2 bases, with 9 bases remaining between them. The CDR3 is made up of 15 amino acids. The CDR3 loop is CASSQQLANTGELFF. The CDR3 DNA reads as TGTGCCAGCAGCCAACAACTAGCAAACACCGGGGAGCTGTTTTTT.

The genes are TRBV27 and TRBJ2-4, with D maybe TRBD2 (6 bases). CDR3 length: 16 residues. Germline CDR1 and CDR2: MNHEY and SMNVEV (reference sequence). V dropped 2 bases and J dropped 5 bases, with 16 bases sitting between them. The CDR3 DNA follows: TGTGCCAGCAGTTTAACCGTCGGGGGAAGGGAAAACATTCAGTACTTC. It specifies CASSLTVGGRENIQYF.

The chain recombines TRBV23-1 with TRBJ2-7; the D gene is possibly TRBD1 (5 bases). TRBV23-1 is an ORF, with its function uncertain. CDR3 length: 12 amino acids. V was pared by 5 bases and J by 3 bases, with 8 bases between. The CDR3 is CASSKGRYEQYF. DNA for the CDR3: TGCGCCAGCAGTAAGGGGCGCTACGAGCAGTACTTC.

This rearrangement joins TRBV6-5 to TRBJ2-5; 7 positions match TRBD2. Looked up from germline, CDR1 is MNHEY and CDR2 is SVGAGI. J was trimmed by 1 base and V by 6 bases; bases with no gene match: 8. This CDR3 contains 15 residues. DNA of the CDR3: TGTGCCAGCAGCCCCTCCGGGACTACCCAAGAGACCCAGTACTTC. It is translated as CASSPSGTTQETQYF.

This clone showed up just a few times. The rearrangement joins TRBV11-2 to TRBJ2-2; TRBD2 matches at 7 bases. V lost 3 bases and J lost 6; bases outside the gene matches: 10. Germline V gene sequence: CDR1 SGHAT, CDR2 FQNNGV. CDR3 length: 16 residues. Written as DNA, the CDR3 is TGTGCCAGCAGCTTTACGAGCGGGAAGATTTCCGGGGAGCTGTTTTTT. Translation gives CASSFTSGKISGELFF.

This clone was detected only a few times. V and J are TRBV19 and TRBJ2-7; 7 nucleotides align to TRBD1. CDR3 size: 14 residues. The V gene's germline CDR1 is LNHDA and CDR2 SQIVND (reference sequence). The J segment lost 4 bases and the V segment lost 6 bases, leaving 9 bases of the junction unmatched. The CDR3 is CASRPFDRAYEQYF. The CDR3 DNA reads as TGTGCCAGTAGACCCTTCGACAGGGCTTACGAGCAGTACTTC. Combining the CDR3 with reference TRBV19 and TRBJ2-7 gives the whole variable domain DGGITQSPKYLFRKEGQNVTLSCEQNLNHDAMYWYRQDPGQGLRLIYYSQIVNDFQKGDIAEGYSVSREKKESFPLTVTSAQKNPTAFYLCASRPFDRAYEQYFGPGTRLTVT.

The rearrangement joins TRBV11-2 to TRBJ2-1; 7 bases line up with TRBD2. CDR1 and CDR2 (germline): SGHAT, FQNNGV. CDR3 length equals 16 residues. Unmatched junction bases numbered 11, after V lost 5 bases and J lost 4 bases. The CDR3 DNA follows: TGTGCCAGCAGCCCCACGGGAGCTAGCGGATACAATGAGCAGTTCTTC. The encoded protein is CASSPTGASGYNEQFF.

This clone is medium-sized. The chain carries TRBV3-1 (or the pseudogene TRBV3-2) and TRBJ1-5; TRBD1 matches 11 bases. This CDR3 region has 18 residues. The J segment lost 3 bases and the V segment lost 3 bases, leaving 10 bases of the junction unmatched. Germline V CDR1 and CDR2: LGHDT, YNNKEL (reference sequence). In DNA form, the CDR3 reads TGTGCCAGCAGCCAGGCCCCCGGGACAGGGGGTCCCAATCAGCCCCAGCATTTT. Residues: CASSQAPGTGGPNQPQHF.

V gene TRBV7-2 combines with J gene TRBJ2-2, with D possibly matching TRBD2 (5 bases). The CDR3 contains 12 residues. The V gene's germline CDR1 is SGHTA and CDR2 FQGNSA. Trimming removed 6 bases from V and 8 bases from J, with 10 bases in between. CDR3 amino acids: CASRGVAGELFF. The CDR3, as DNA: TGTGCCAGCAGGGGAGTGGCTGGGGAGCTGTTTTTT.

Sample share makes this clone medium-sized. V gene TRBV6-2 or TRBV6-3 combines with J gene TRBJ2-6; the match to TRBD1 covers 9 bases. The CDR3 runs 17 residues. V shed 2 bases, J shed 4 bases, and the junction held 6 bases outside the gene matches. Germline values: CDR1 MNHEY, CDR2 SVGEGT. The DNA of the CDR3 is TGTGCCAGCAGTTACGGACAGGGGACTGCGGGGGCCAACGTCCTGACTTTC. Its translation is CASSYGQGTAGANVLTF.

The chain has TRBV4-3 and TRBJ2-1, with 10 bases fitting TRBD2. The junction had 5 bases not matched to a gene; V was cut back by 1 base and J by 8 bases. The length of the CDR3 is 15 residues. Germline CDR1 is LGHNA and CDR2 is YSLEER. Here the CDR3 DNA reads TGCGCCAGCAGCCAAGGTAGCGGGGGGCCCTATGAGCAGTTCTTC. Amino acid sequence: CASSQGSGGPYEQFF.

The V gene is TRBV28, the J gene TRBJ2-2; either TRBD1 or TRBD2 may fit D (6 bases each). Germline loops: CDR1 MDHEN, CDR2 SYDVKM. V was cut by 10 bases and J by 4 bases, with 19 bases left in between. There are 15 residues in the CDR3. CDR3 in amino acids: CAIQRGPRSTGELFF. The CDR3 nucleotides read TGTGCCATCCAACGGGGGCCTCGTAGCACCGGGGAGCTGTTTTTT.

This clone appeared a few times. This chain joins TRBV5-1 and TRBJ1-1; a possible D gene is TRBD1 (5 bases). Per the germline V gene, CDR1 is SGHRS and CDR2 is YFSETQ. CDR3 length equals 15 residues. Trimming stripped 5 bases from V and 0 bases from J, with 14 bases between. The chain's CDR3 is CASSSTLTVNTEAFF. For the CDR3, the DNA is TGCGCCAGCAGTTCTACCCTGACAGTGAACACTGAAGCTTTCTTT.

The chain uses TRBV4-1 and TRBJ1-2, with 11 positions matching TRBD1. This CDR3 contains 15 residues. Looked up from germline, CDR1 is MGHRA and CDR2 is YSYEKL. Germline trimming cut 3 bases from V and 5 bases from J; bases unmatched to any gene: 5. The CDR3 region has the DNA TGCGCCAGCAGCCACGGACAGGGGGCGCGTTATGGCTACACCTTC. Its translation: CASSHGQGARYGYTF.

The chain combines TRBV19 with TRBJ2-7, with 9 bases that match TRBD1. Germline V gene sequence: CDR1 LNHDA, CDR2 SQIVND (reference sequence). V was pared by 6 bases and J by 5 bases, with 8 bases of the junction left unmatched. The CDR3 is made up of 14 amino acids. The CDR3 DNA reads TGTGCCAGTAGCCTCTCGACAGGGGGGAACGAGCAGTACTTC. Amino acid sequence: CASSLSTGGNEQYF. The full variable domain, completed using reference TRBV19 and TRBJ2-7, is DGGITQSPKYLFRKEGQNVTLSCEQNLNHDAMYWYRQDPGQGLRLIYYSQIVNDFQKGDIAEGYSVSREKKESFPLTVTSAQKNPTAFYLCASSLSTGGNEQYFGPGTRLTVT.

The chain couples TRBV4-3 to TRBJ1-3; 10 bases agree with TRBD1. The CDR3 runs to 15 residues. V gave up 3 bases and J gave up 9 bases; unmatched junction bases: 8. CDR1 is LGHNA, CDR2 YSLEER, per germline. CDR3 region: CASSQTDRGEGTIYF. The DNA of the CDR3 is TGCGCCAGCAGCCAGACGGACAGGGGGGAAGGCACCATATATTTT.

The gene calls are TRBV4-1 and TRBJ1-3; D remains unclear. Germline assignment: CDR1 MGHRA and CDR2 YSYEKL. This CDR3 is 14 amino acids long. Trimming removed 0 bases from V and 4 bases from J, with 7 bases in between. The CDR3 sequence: CASSQEIVGNTIYF. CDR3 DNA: TGCGCCAGCAGCCAAGAAATCGTGGGAAACACCATATATTTT.

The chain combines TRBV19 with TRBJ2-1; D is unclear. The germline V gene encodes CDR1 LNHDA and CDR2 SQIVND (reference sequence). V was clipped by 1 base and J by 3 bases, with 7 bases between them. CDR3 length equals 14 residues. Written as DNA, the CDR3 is TGTGCCAGTAGTATAGTAGGAAACTACAATGAGCAGTTCTTC. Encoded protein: CASSIVGNYNEQFF.

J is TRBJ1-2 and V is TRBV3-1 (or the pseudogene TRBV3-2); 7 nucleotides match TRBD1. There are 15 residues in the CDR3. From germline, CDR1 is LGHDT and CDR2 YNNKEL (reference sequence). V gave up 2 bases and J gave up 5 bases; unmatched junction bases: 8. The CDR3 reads CASSQHDREAYGYTF. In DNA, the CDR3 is TGTGCCAGCAGCCAACACGACAGGGAGGCTTATGGCTACACCTTC.

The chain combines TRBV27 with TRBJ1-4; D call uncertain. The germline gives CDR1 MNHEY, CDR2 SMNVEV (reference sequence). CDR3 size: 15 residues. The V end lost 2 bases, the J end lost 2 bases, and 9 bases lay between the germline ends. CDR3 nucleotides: TGTGCCAGCAGTTTACGCGGGGTTACTAATGAAAAACTGTTTTTT. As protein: CASSLRGVTNEKLFF.

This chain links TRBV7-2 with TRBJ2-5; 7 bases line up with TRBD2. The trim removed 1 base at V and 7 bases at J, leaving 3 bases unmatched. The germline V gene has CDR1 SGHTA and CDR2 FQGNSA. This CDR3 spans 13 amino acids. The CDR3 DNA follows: TGTGCCAGCAGCTTAGGGCCGGGGGGGACCCAGTACTTC. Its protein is CASSLGPGGTQYF.

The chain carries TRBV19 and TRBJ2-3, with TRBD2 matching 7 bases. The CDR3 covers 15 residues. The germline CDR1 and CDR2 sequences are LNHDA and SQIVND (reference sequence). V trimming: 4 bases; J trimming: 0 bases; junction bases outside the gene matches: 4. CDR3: CASSTRLASTDTQYF. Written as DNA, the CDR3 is TGTGCCAGTAGTACGAGACTAGCAAGCACAGATACGCAGTATTTT.